Listed here are 29 T cell receptor beta chains from one sample, sequenced in a study of T cells in Graves' hyperthyroidism and ophthalmopathy. Using RNA transcripts as the source, TCR beta CDR3 regions were amplified. The HTBI primer set drove a first-round RT-PCR of the TCR CDR3. TCRdb re-analysed the multiplex PCR reads in MiXCR, keeping a single row per CDR3 protein. The profile shows 550,000 to 650,000 distinct CDR3 sequences, 12% to 15% of them singletons. Material for sequencing was blood. These TCRs come from a woman aged 40 to 55 with Graves' hyperthyroidism.

At least ten counts were recorded for this clonotype. J is TRBJ2-1 and V is TRBV5-1, with no clear D. The CDR3 has 16 amino acids. Germline V lookup: CDR1 SGHRS, CDR2 YFSETQ. Trimming removed 0 bases at V and 4 bases at J, with 14 bases between. CDR3 amino acids: CASSLGAMSRYNEQFF. The DNA for the CDR3 is TGCGCCAGCAGCTTGGGGGCCATGAGCCGTTACAATGAGCAGTTCTTC.

The chain links TRBV4-1 to TRBJ2-5, with 7 bases matching TRBD1. The CDR3 sequence is 16 residues long. The ends lost 2 bases at V and 2 bases at J; junction bases unmatched: 8. Germline V lookup: CDR1 MGHRA, CDR2 YSYEKL. CDR3 loop: CASSQTPGTVQETQYF. In nucleotides, the CDR3 is TGCGCCAGCAGCCAAACTCCCGGGACAGTTCAAGAGACCCAGTACTTC.

V gene TRBV5-6 combines with J gene TRBJ2-2; 8 bases agree with TRBD1. This CDR3 comprises 16 residues. V lost 2 bases to trimming and J lost 5 bases; unmatched junction nucleotides: 8. Germline lookup yields CDR1 SGHDT and CDR2 YYEEEE. The CDR3 protein is CASSFVAGQGTGELFF. The CDR3 DNA reads TGTGCCAGCAGCTTTGTGGCCGGACAGGGAACCGGGGAGCTGTTTTTT.

This clonotype showed up many times. The chain employs TRBV28 and TRBJ1-1, with D possibly matching TRBD1 (5 bases). Germline CDR1 MDHEN, CDR2 SYDVKM. V lost 5 bases, J lost 0 bases, and 13 bases lay in between. The CDR3 extends over 15 amino acids. The CDR3 here is CASSPPGLLNTEAFF. In DNA form, the CDR3 reads TGTGCCAGCAGTCCCCCGGGGCTTTTGAACACTGAAGCTTTCTTT.

This clonotype was observed a handful of times. The V call is TRBV13, the J call TRBJ2-1; 8 nucleotides match TRBD2. Trimming cost V 5 bases and J 8 bases; bases outside gene matches: 8. The CDR3 loop spans 14 amino acids. Per germline, CDR1 PRHDT and CDR2 FYEKMQ (reference sequence). CDR3 sequence (DNA): TGTGCCAGCAGCCCTACGGGGGGGGGGGATGAGCAGTTCTTC. This sequence encodes CASSPTGGGDEQFF. The whole variable domain, filled in from reference TRBV13 and TRBJ2-1, reads AAGVIQSPRHLIKEKRETATLKCYPIPRHDTVYWYQQGPGQDPQFLISFYEKMQSDKGSIPDRFSAQQFSDYHSELNMSSLELGDSALYFCASSPTGGGDEQFFGPGTRLTVL.

This clonotype was seen more than once but under ten times. The rearrangement joins TRBV5-4 to TRBJ2-6; the match to TRBD2 covers 10 bases. Trimming took 0 bases from V and 0 from J; bases not matched to a gene: 3. This CDR3 contains 18 residues. CDR1 and CDR2 (germline): SGHNT, YYREEE (reference sequence). The CDR3 sequence is CASSLAGTSVSGANVLTF. The DNA of the CDR3 is TGTGCCAGCAGCTTGGCGGGGACTAGCGTCTCTGGGGCCAACGTCCTGACTTTC.

The sample holds a few counts of this clonotype. The rearrangement uses TRBV13 and TRBJ2-2; D may be TRBD1 (5 bases). This CDR3 contains 13 residues. Trimming left V 7 bases short and J 6 bases short, with 12 bases between. Germline-derived CDR1 and CDR2 are PRHDT and FYEKMQ (reference sequence). For the CDR3, the DNA is TGTGCCAGCATACGACAGCTTCCCGGGGAGCTGTTTTTT. Amino acids: CASIRQLPGELFF.

The sample holds many counts of this clonotype. J is TRBJ1-2 and V is TRBV7-2; TRBD1 agrees at 7 bases. The V segment lost 2 bases and the J segment 3 bases; nucleotides outside the gene matches: 3. The CDR3 has 14 amino acids. Germline-derived CDR1 and CDR2 are SGHTA and FQGNSA. The DNA for the CDR3 is TGTGCCAGCAGCTTAACAGGGGAGGACTATGGCTACACCTTC. Translation: CASSLTGEDYGYTF.

There are many counts of this clonotype. The CDR3 protein is CASSRDVSGQPQHF. DNA for the CDR3: TGTGCCAGCAGTAGGGACGTTTCGGGGCAGCCCCAGCATTTT. The chain couples TRBV12-3 or TRBV12-4 to TRBJ1-5, with D possibly TRBD1 on 5 matching bases. The CDR3 has 14 residues. The germline V and J ends were trimmed by 5 bases and 7 bases, with 15 bases remaining between them.

The gene calls are TRBV24-1 and TRBJ2-2, with D possibly TRBD2 on 5 matching bases. The CDR3 covers 14 residues. Germline lookup yields CDR1 KGHDR and CDR2 SFDVKD. Trimming shortened V by 5 bases and J by 0 bases, and 6 bases separated the two germline ends. CDR3 DNA sequence: TGTGCCACCAGTGGGGAGTCGAACACCGGGGAGCTGTTTTTT. It encodes CATSGESNTGELFF.

This clonotype was seen a few times. This chain joins TRBV20-1 and TRBJ2-1; possible D gene TRBD2, 6 bases. Trimming removed 3 bases from V and 3 bases from J, with 18 bases in between. This CDR3 region has 16 residues. Germline CDR1 reads DFQATT; CDR2 reads SNEGSKA (reference sequence). The CDR3 spells CSASLLGTPLYNEQFF. As DNA, the CDR3 is TGCAGTGCTAGTCTCTTGGGGACTCCCCTCTACAATGAGCAGTTCTTC.

This clonotype turned up a few times. The rearrangement joins TRBV5-1 to TRBJ2-7; TRBD2 might be the D (6 bases). This CDR3 contains 13 residues. Trimming pared 1 base from V and 5 bases from J, leaving 10 bases between. Germline CDR1 reads SGHRS; CDR2 reads YFSETQ. The CDR3 bases are TGCGCCAGCAGCTTGTCGGGGGACCACGAGCAGTACTTC. Its translation: CASSLSGDHEQYF.

The genes are TRBV19 and TRBJ2-1, with a tentative D call TRBD2 (5 bases). CDR1 LNHDA and CDR2 SQIVND come from the germline V gene (reference sequence). Trimming took off 5 bases at V and 3 bases at J, with 17 bases between the two ends. The CDR3 contains 16 residues. CDR3 residues: CASSFSATKGYNEQFF. The CDR3 DNA follows: TGTGCCAGTAGTTTCTCCGCGACTAAAGGCTACAATGAGCAGTTCTTC.

This clonotype was observed a handful of times. The chain has TRBV3-1 and TRBJ2-7, with 7 nucleotides matching TRBD2. Germline CDR1 LGHDT, CDR2 YNNKEL (reference sequence). There are 15 residues in the CDR3. J lost 0 bases, V lost 0 bases, and 2 bases had no gene match. The CDR3 spells CASSQDQRGSYEQYF. Here the CDR3 DNA reads TGTGCCAGCAGCCAAGACCAGCGGGGCTCCTACGAGCAGTACTTC.

V and J are TRBV25-1 and TRBJ2-1; 12 bases are shared with TRBD2. The CDR3 length is 17 residues. With 5 bases clipped from V and 0 bases from J, the junction kept 5 bases outside the gene matches. The V gene's germline CDR1 is MGHDK and CDR2 SYGVNS. CDR3 bases: TGTGCCAGCAGTATACTAGCGGGAGGTGGCTCCTACAATGAGCAGTTCTTC. This sequence encodes CASSILAGGGSYNEQFF.

A few counts support this clonotype. The V and J genes are TRBV11-2 and TRBJ1-5; no clear D. The V and J ends lost 1 base and 0 bases respectively, with 13 bases between them. The CDR3 totals 17 residues. The germline gives CDR1 SGHAT, CDR2 FQNNGV. The CDR3 loop is CASSLVAYSHSNQPQHF. CDR3 DNA sequence: TGTGCCAGCAGCTTAGTAGCATACAGCCATAGCAATCAGCCCCAGCATTTT. Full variable domain (missing parts from reference TRBV11-2 and TRBJ1-5): EAGVAQSPRYKIIEKRQSVAFWCNPISGHATLYWYQQILGQGPKLLIQFQNNGVVDDSQLPKDRFSAERLKGVDSTLKIQPAKLEDSAVYLCASSLVAYSHSNQPQHFGDGTRLSIL.

This clonotype appeared many times. This chain joins TRBV6-2 or TRBV6-3 and TRBJ2-5; 8 nucleotides agree with TRBD1. From germline, CDR1 is MNHEY and CDR2 SVGEGT. V lost 6 bases, J lost 5 bases, and 5 bases stayed unmatched. The CDR3 extends over 13 amino acids. For the CDR3, the DNA is TGTGCCAGCAGCAGGACAGGGCTCGAGACCCAGTACTTC. Translated: CASSRTGLETQYF.

Ten or more counts support this clonotype. The chain combines TRBV12-3 or TRBV12-4 with TRBJ1-1; D is unresolved. This CDR3 has 13 amino acids. Trimming pared 3 bases from V and 4 bases from J, leaving 9 bases between. The CDR3 loop reads CASSFAGFTEAFF. Written as DNA, the CDR3 is TGTGCCAGCAGTTTTGCGGGATTCACTGAAGCTTTCTTT.

This clonotype was observed at least ten times. The V call is TRBV6-1, the J call TRBJ2-6; 8 positions agree with TRBD1. Germline CDR1 MNHNS, CDR2 SASEGT. With V trimmed by 5 bases and J by 3 bases, 15 bases remained unmatched. The CDR3 runs 19 residues. CDR3 sequence: CASSTLTGAPDLGANVLTF. The DNA of the CDR3 is TGTGCCAGCAGTACCTTGACAGGGGCCCCCGACCTTGGGGCCAACGTCCTGACTTTC.

This clonotype was detected many times. The chain joins TRBV5-1 to TRBJ2-5; TRBD1 is a possible D gene (5 bases). From germline, CDR1 is SGHRS and CDR2 YFSETQ. Trimming cost V 0 bases and J 5 bases, with 8 bases left between them. The CDR3 is made up of 13 amino acids. CDR3 nucleotides: TGCGCCAGCAGCTTGGGACAGTCGGAGACCCAGTACTTC. This translates into CASSLGQSETQYF.

This clonotype came up many times. DNA of the CDR3: TGTGCCAGCAGCCGCGGCGGTCCCTACGAGCAGTACTTC. Residues: CASSRGGPYEQYF. This chain connects TRBV7-3 to TRBJ2-7, with unresolved D. Germline CDR1 and CDR2: SGHTA and FQGTGA. V lost 5 bases and J lost 2, with 10 bases in between. This CDR3 contains 13 residues.

The chain couples TRBV29-1 to TRBJ2-7, with unresolved D. The CDR3 is made up of 11 amino acids. The germline V gene encodes CDR1 SQVTM and CDR2 ANQGSEA. Deletions cut 6 bases from V and 4 bases from J, with 10 bases between. The CDR3 sequence: CSVGKLYEQYF. CDR3 sequence (DNA): TGCAGCGTCGGTAAATTATACGAGCAGTACTTC.

The J gene is TRBJ1-6, the V gene TRBV3-1; unclear D gene. V gave up 0 bases and J gave up 10 bases, with 10 bases separating them. The CDR3 extends over 14 amino acids. The germline gives CDR1 LGHDT, CDR2 YNNKEL (reference sequence). CDR3 nucleotides: TGTGCCAGCAGCCAAGAAACAGCTCGATCACCCCTCCACTTT. It translates to CASSQETARSPLHF.

The chain employs TRBV10-1 and TRBJ2-2; no clear D gene. Between the trimmed V and J ends, which lost 2 bases and 5 bases, there was a span of 12 bases. The CDR3 extends over 15 amino acids. Germline V gene sequence: CDR1 WNHNN, CDR2 SYGVQD (reference sequence). CDR3: CASSENPGFTGELFF. DNA for the CDR3: TGCGCCAGCAGTGAGAACCCGGGTTTTACCGGGGAGCTGTTTTTT.

The genes are TRBV11-2 and TRBJ2-1; the match to TRBD2 covers 7 bases. The germline V gene encodes CDR1 SGHAT and CDR2 FQNNGV. The J segment lost 0 bases and the V segment lost 3 bases, leaving 14 bases of the junction unmatched. The CDR3 is 19 residues long. The CDR3 here is CASSFPPALGGPSYNEQFF. CDR3 coding DNA: TGTGCCAGCAGCTTTCCCCCGGCCCTGGGAGGGCCCTCCTACAATGAGCAGTTCTTC.

This clonotype was seen at least ten times. V gene TRBV3-1 combines with J gene TRBJ2-6, with no clear D. The V end was cut by 2 bases, the J end by 0 bases, with 5 bases between. CDR3 length: 15 amino acids. Per the germline V gene, CDR1 is LGHDT and CDR2 is YNNKEL (reference sequence). CDR3 DNA: TGTGCCAGCAGCCAATTGGGCTCTGGGGCCAACGTCCTGACTTTC. Translating it yields CASSQLGSGANVLTF.

Ten or more counts support this clonotype. The V gene is TRBV2, the J gene TRBJ2-2, with 12 nucleotides matching TRBD2. The CDR3 totals 17 residues. Trimming removed 2 bases from V and 6 bases from J; junction bases left unmatched: 7. CDR1 is SNHLY, CDR2 FYNNEI, per germline. DNA of the CDR3: TGTGCCAGCAGTGAAACAGGACTAGCGGGGTTTTCCGGGGAGCTGTTTTTT. The encoded protein is CASSETGLAGFSGELFF.

This chain links TRBV28 with TRBJ1-1; D is perhaps TRBD1 (6 bases). This CDR3 contains 14 residues. The germline CDR1 and CDR2 sequences are MDHEN and SYDVKM. V was clipped by 8 bases and J by 0 bases, with 13 bases between them. The CDR3, as DNA: TGTGCCAGCTTGCCCGGGGGCATGAACACTGAAGCTTTCTTT. Its translation is CASLPGGMNTEAFF.

This clonotype appeared many times. The chain uses TRBV6-1 and TRBJ2-1; 14 bases align to TRBD2. V was clipped by 6 bases and J by 9 bases; unmatched bases: 10. CDR3 length: 16 amino acids. CDR1 and CDR2 (germline): MNHNS, SASEGT. The CDR3 reads CASSQGTSGSWSEQFF. CDR3 nucleotide sequence: TGTGCCAGCAGCCAGGGGACTAGCGGGAGTTGGAGTGAGCAGTTCTTC.